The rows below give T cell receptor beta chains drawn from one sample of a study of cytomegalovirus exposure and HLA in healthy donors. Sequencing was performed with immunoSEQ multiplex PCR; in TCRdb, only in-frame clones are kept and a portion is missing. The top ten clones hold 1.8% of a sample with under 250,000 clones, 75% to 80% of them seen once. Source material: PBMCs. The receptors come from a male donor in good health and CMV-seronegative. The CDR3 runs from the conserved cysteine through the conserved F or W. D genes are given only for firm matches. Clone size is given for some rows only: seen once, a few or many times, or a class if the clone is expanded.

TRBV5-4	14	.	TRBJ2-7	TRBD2	CASSFPSGSNEQYF	TGTGCCAGCAGCTTCCCTAGCGGGAGCAACGAGCAGTACTTC
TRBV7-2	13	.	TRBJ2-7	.	CASSLSTSYEQYF	TGTGCCAGCAGCTTGTCGACTTCCTACGAGCAGTACTTC
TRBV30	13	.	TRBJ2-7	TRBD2	CAWSGGSGVEQYF	TGTGCCTGGAGTGGTGGTAGCGGGGTCGAGCAGTACTTC
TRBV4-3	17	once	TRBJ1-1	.	CASSQDLRPGGGTEAFF	TGCGCCAGCAGCCAAGATCTTAGGCCCGGTGGGGGGACTGAAGCTTTCTTT
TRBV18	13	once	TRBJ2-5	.	CASSPEIQETQYF	TGTGCCAGCTCACCTGAGATCCAAGAGACCCAGTACTTC
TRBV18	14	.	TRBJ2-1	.	CASSPLDRSNEQFF	TGTGCCAGCTCACCACTGGACAGAAGTAATGAGCAGTTCTTC
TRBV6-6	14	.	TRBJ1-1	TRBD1	CASSLGQGYTEAFF	TGTGCCAGCAGTTTAGGACAGGGTTACACTGAAGCTTTCTTT
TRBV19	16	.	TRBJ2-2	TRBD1	CASRPDREGDTGELFF	TGTGCCAGTAGACCCGACAGGGAAGGGGACACCGGGGAGCTGTTTTTT
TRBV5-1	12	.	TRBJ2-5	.	CASTRGQETQYF	TGCGCCAGCACCAGGGGACAAGAGACCCAGTACTTC
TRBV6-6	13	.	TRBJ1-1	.	CASSLGRSAEAFF	TGTGCCAGCAGTTTGGGGCGGAGCGCTGAAGCTTTCTTT
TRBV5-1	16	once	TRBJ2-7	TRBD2	CASSPLASGRTYEQYF	TGCGCCAGCAGTCCCCTCGCTAGCGGGAGGACCTACGAGCAGTACTTC
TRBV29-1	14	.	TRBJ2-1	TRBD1	CSVGQGGPYNEQFF	TGCAGCGTTGGACAGGGGGGTCCCTACAATGAGCAGTTCTTC
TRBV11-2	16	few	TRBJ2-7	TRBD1	CASSLGPGTGGYEQYF	TGTGCCAGCAGCTTAGGCCCCGGGACAGGGGGCTACGAGCAGTACTTC
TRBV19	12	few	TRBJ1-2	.	CASSQGGEGYTF	TGTGCCAGTTCTCAAGGGGGGGAAGGCTACACCTTC
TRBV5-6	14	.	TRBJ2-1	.	CASSVIGGADSEFF	TGTGCCAGCAGCGTCATAGGAGGGGCCGACTCCGAGTTCTTC
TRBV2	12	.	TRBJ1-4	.	CASKEQHEKLFF	TGTGCCAGCAAGGAGCAGCATGAAAAACTGTTTTTT
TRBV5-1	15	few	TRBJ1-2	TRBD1	CASSLEGQGLYGYTF	TGCGCCAGCAGCTTGGAGGGACAGGGGCTTTATGGCTACACCTTC